The rows below give T cell receptor beta chains drawn from one sample of a study of cytomegalovirus exposure and HLA in healthy donors. Profiled with immunoSEQ multiplex PCR; TCRdb holds only in-frame clones, not every one. The data contain some 130,000 clones, 66% of them singletons. Sequenced input: PBMCs. These receptors came from a human donor in good health. Each CDR3 is given with its conserved first and last residue. Each record gives: V gene, D gene, J gene, clone size, CDR3 length, CDR3 DNA, CDR3 protein. A D gene is named only where the DNA matches it firmly. Not all rows give a size; the values are once, few, many and, for expanded clones, a class.

TRBV10-3	TRBD1	TRBJ2-5	NA	14	TGTGCCATCAGTGACGGGACAGGGGGAGAGACCCAGTACTTC	CAISDGTGGETQYF
TRBV28	NA	TRBJ2-2	NA	12	TGTGCCAGCAGGAAGCCGGCCGGGGAGCTGTTTTTT	CASRKPAGELFF
TRBV18	NA	TRBJ2-5	once	14	TGTGCCAGCTCACCACCTGCAGGTGGGGAGACCCAGTACTTC	CASSPPAGGETQYF
TRBV7-9	NA	TRBJ2-7	NA	16	TGTGCCAGCAGCAGAGACGACAGGCCTGTTCCCTACGAGCAGTACTTC	CASSRDDRPVPYEQYF
TRBV14	TRBD2	TRBJ2-3	NA	14	TGTGCCAGCAGCTCTAGCGGGAGCTCAGATACGCAGTATTTT	CASSSSGSSDTQYF
TRBV5-1	NA	TRBJ2-7	NA	18	TGCGCCAGCAGCGTATTGTCCGGCGGTTTGGGTACGGACTACGAGCAGTACTTC	CASSVLSGGLGTDYEQYF
TRBV19	NA	TRBJ2-1	NA	11	TGTGCCAGTAGTTCGGGACTTTTGCAGTTCTTC	CASSSGLLQFF
TRBV7-8	TRBD1	TRBJ2-3	NA	16	TGTGCCAGCAGCTTAGGGGACAGGGGGCTCTCAGATACGCAGTATTTT	CASSLGDRGLSDTQYF
TRBV4-1	NA	TRBJ2-7	NA	14	TGCGCCAGCAACCGAGACCAAAACTCCTACGAGCAGTACTTC	CASNRDQNSYEQYF
TRBV28	TRBD1	TRBJ2-7	once	12	TGTGCTACCGGGACAGGGGGCTACGAGCAGTACTTC	CATGTGGYEQYF
TRBV10-3	TRBD2	TRBJ2-7	NA	15	TGTGCCAGCCTCACTAGCGGGAGAGGGGCCCACGAGCAGTACTTC	CASLTSGRGAHEQYF
TRBV6-5	TRBD2	TRBJ2-1	NA	15	TGTGCCAGCAGTGTAACTAGCGGGAGTTTCAATGAGCAGTTCTTC	CASSVTSGSFNEQFF
TRBV4-2	NA	TRBJ1-4	NA	16	TGTGCCAGCAGCCAAGAGGCGACTTCTAAAAACGAAAAACTGTTTTTT	CASSQEATSKNEKLFF
TRBV2	NA	TRBJ1-1	NA	13	TGTGCCAGCCATGACACCGGGGACACTGAAGCTTTCTTT	CASHDTGDTEAFF
TRBV6-5	TRBD2	TRBJ2-5	NA	13	TGTGCCACCCGACTAGCGGGCCTAAAGACCCAGTACTTC	CATRLAGLKTQYF
TRBV21-1	NA	TRBJ2-7	few	13	TGTGCCAGCAGCAGAAACAGGGGATACGAGCAGTACTTC	CASSRNRGYEQYF
TRBV18	NA	TRBJ2-2	NA	16	TGTGCCAGCTCATCGGAGGGGGCCGGGAACACCGGGGAGCTGTTTTTT	CASSSEGAGNTGELFF
TRBV7-9	NA	TRBJ1-2	NA	13	TGTGCCAGCAGCCCGGACAGCCGTTATGGCTACACCTTC	CASSPDSRYGYTF
TRBV7-6	NA	TRBJ2-5	NA	15	TGTGCCAGCAGCTTAGTAGGAGGCAGCCAAGAGACCCAGTACTTC	CASSLVGGSQETQYF
TRBV5-8	NA	TRBJ2-2	NA	15	TGTGCCAGCAGTGGGGGCCCGGGGCGCACCGGGGAGCTGTTTTTT	CASSGGPGRTGELFF
TRBV9	NA	TRBJ2-5	few	14	TGTGCCAGCAGCCCCATGTTCCGAGGGGAGACCCAGTACTTC	CASSPMFRGETQYF
TRBV5-1	TRBD1	TRBJ1-1	NA	15	TGCGCCAGCAGCTTGTCTGGGACAGGGCAAACTGAAGCTTTCTTT	CASSLSGTGQTEAFF
TRBV5-6	TRBD2	TRBJ2-5	NA	14	TGTGCCAGCAGCTTCCGGGCAGGGAGGGGGACCCAGTACTTC	CASSFRAGRGTQYF
TRBV7-3	TRBD2	TRBJ2-3	few	16	TGTGCCAGCAGCCCTAGACTAGCGGGAGCGGGAGATACGCAGTATTTT	CASSPRLAGAGDTQYF
TRBV15	TRBD1	TRBJ2-7	NA	13	TGTGCCACCAGCTGGACAGGGGGCCACGAGCAGTACTTC	CATSWTGGHEQYF
TRBV5-4	NA	TRBJ2-7	NA	15	TGTGCCAGCGGCGTGGGGCAGGGCAAGACCTACGAGCAGTACTTC	CASGVGQGKTYEQYF
TRBV28	NA	TRBJ2-1	NA	14	TGTGCCAGCAGTTCCGGCGGGACCTACAATGAGCAGTTCTTC	CASSSGGTYNEQFF
TRBV27	NA	TRBJ1-5	NA	14	TGTGCCAGCAGTTTATCGAGGAGGAGTCAGCCCCAGCATTTT	CASSLSRRSQPQHF
TRBV28	NA	TRBJ1-4	NA	14	TGTGCCAGCAGTGGGGGGGCAACTAATGAAAAACTGTTTTTT	CASSGGATNEKLFF
TRBV6-4	TRBD2	TRBJ2-3	NA	14	TGTGCCAGCATCATAGCGGGAAAGACAGATACGCAGTATTTT	CASIIAGKTDTQYF
TRBV15	TRBD2	TRBJ2-1	NA	14	TGTGCCACCAGCAGACCGGACGCCCCGGGGGGGCAGTTCTTC	CATSRPDAPGGQFF
TRBV7-8	NA	TRBJ2-7	NA	14	TGTGCCAGCAGCCCCCGATGGAGCTCCTACGAGCAGTACTTC	CASSPRWSSYEQYF
TRBV7-9	TRBD2	TRBJ2-3	few	16	TGTGCCAGCAGCCCGAGGGTGCGGGAGGGAATAGATACGCAGTATTTT	CASSPRVREGIDTQYF
TRBV10-1	NA	TRBJ1-6	once	15	TGCGCCAGCAGTGCGGGAGGACGCTTTAATTCACCCCTCCACTTT	CASSAGGRFNSPLHF
TRBV10-2	NA	TRBJ1-5	NA	14	TGCGCCAGCAGTGAGTCTAGTACAGCCGGTGCCCAGCATTTT	CASSESSTAGAQHF
TRBV5-1	TRBD1	TRBJ1-2	few	15	TGCGCCAGCAGCCCCGGGGACAGGCTTAACTATGGCTACACCTTC	CASSPGDRLNYGYTF
TRBV9	TRBD1	TRBJ2-7	NA	14	TGTGCCAGCAGTCCCGGGACAGGCTCCTACGAGCAGTACTTC	CASSPGTGSYEQYF
TRBV5-4	NA	TRBJ2-7	NA	14	TGTGCCAGCAGCCCCCAGGGTAGTGCCTACGAGCAGTACTTC	CASSPQGSAYEQYF
TRBV4-1	NA	TRBJ1-4	NA	15	TGCGCCAGCAGCCTGGGCGCCCAGGTTAATGAAAAACTGTTTTTT	CASSLGAQVNEKLFF
TRBV7-9	TRBD2	TRBJ2-1	NA	15	TGTGCCAGCAGCCCGACTAGCGGGAGGAACAATGAGCAGTTCTTC	CASSPTSGRNNEQFF